This T cell receptor (beta chain) was retrieved from a study of cytomegalovirus exposure and HLA in healthy donors. Study-level information: An earlier analysis found 100 million or so unique TCR beta sequences from about 190 million T cells.

Study-wide points: Later analysis showed most CMV-associated TCR beta chains appearing HLA-restricted. By HLA locus, TCR association rates varied in a later analysis, with DRB1 showing the most and HLA-C the fewest.

The length of the CDR3 is 15 residues. Losses at the gene ends were 3 bases for V and 2 bases for J; bases not matched to a gene: 5. Germline CDR1 is KGHSH and CDR2 is LQKENI. Each donor was nominally healthy when sampled (though unrecorded immune exposures were likely). The study ran its PCR with 60 Vbeta and 13 Jbeta primers. Assay: immunoSEQ multiplex PCR; the TCRdb copy retains only in-frame clones and omits some. The sample yields about 130,000 clones, more than 75% seen once. As concerns this clone: Its antigen is still unknown.

The chain is built from TRBV18 and TRBJ2-3; 7 bases are a match to TRBD2. The specimen sequenced was PBMCs. The clonotype was recovered from a woman in her thirties in good health and CMV-seronegative. CDR3 sequence: CASSPRRGYTDTQYF. The DNA of the CDR3 is TGTGCCAGCTCACCCCGGCGGGGGTACACAGATACGCAGTATTTT.